These 20 T cell receptor beta chains were all obtained from the same sample, sequenced in a study of siplizumab effects on memory and regulatory T cells. Measured with immunoSEQ multiplex PCR; TCRdb has only the in-frame clones, and not every one. The repertoire holds approximately 98,000 clones, with 85% to 95% as singletons. Sequenced sample: non-Treg CD4+ T cells sorted from blood. The receptors stem from a human donor in good health.

V usage is TRBV7-3 and J usage is TRBJ2-7, with TRBD1 matching over 8 bases. Germline V gene lookup returns CDR1 SGHTA and CDR2 FQGTGA. This CDR3 is built from 15 residues. Trimming removed 4 bases from V and 4 bases from J; junction bases left unmatched: 9. CDR3 residues: CASSSPDRGVYEQYF. CDR3 coding DNA: TGTGCCAGCAGCTCACCTGACAGGGGTGTATACGAGCAGTACTTC.

The genes are TRBV7-8 and TRBJ1-1, with TRBD1 matching 7 bases. CDR1 is SGHVS, CDR2 FQNEAQ, per germline. The CDR3 totals 14 residues. V lost 5 bases, J lost 8 bases, and 11 bases stayed unmatched. In DNA form, the CDR3 reads TGTGCCAGCAGCAGAAGGGAGGGGGCTCGGGAAGCTTTCTTT. Protein: CASSRREGAREAFF.

The chain is built from TRBV19 and TRBJ2-2; D might be TRBD2 (5 bases). The CDR3 has 17 residues. CDR1 and CDR2 from the germline V gene are LNHDA and SQIVND (reference sequence). Trimming took off 1 base at V and 1 base at J, with 13 bases between the two ends. The CDR3 spells CASSIGLGALNTGELFF. The CDR3 DNA reads TGTGCCAGTAGTATAGGTTTGGGAGCGCTGAACACCGGGGAGCTGTTTTTT.

The chain uses TRBV5-4 and TRBJ2-1, with 11 positions matching TRBD2. The V and J ends lost 4 bases and 5 bases, in that order; junction bases with no gene match: 11. The CDR3 contains 17 residues. Germline-derived CDR1 and CDR2 are SGHNT and YYREEE (reference sequence). CDR3 amino acids: CASSEASGTSGNNEQFF. The CDR3, as DNA: TGTGCCAGCAGCGAAGCTTCCGGGACTAGCGGAAACAATGAGCAGTTCTTC.

The chain joins TRBV28 to TRBJ2-7; unclear D gene. The CDR3 runs to 14 residues. From germline, CDR1 is MDHEN and CDR2 SYDVKM. V lost 2 bases and J lost 5, with 13 bases in between. CDR3 DNA sequence: TGTGCCAGCAGTTTAGAAGTCCGGAGTAACGAGCAGTACTTC. Its protein product is CASSLEVRSNEQYF.

This chain links TRBV28 with TRBJ2-7, with D uncertain. This CDR3 is built from 13 residues. CDR1 MDHEN and CDR2 SYDVKM come from the germline V gene. V lost 5 bases, J lost 4 bases, and 12 bases lay in between. The CDR3 DNA sequence: TGTGCCAGCAGTCCCCCAAATTATTACGAGCAGTACTTC. This translates into CASSPPNYYEQYF.

The chain carries TRBV19 and TRBJ1-6; D is unresolved. Germline values: CDR1 LNHDA, CDR2 SQIVND (reference sequence). V lost 2 bases, J lost 6 bases, and 11 bases lay in between. CDR3 length: 15 residues. As DNA, the CDR3 is TGTGCCAGTAGTATAATCTCAGTCTCTAATTCACCCCTCCACTTT. This sequence encodes CASSIISVSNSPLHF.

The chain couples TRBV29-1 to TRBJ1-1; no definite D call. The CDR3 runs to 12 residues. Germline assignment: CDR1 SQVTM and CDR2 ANQGSEA. Trimming cost V 3 bases and J 4 bases, with 9 bases left between them. CDR3 DNA sequence: TGCAGCGTTGAGAGAGTAGGCACTGAAGCTTTCTTT. Its protein is CSVERVGTEAFF.

V is TRBV29-1 and J is TRBJ1-1, with 7 bases aligning to TRBD1. CDR1 is SQVTM and CDR2 is ANQGSEA in the germline V gene. The CDR3 is 12 residues long. The J segment lost 5 bases and the V segment lost 6 bases, leaving 6 bases of the junction unmatched. The CDR3 sequence: CSVAEDRTEAFF. CDR3 nucleotide sequence: TGCAGCGTGGCCGAGGACAGGACTGAAGCTTTCTTT.

The V and J genes are TRBV5-1 and TRBJ1-1; the match to TRBD1 covers 7 bases. The V gene end was trimmed by 0 bases and the J gene end by 2 bases; junction bases not matched to a gene: 7. The CDR3 length is 16 residues. CDR1 is SGHRS and CDR2 is YFSETQ in the germline V gene. The CDR3 nucleotides read TGCGCCAGCAGCTTGGGGGACAGAATAGAAAACACTGAAGCTTTCTTT. Its protein is CASSLGDRIENTEAFF.

This chain links TRBV5-8 with TRBJ2-1; D uncertain. Germline-derived CDR1 and CDR2 are SGHTS and YDEGEE. Trimming took 1 base from V and 0 from J, leaving 14 bases between them. The CDR3 length is 17 residues. The CDR3: CASSLWAGENSYNEQFF. Here the CDR3 DNA reads TGTGCCAGCAGCTTGTGGGCAGGCGAAAACTCCTACAATGAGCAGTTCTTC. Combining the CDR3 with reference TRBV5-8 and TRBJ2-1 gives the whole variable domain EAGVTQSPTHLIKTRGQQATLRCSPISGHTSVYWYQQALGLGLQFLLWYDEGEERNRGNFPPRFSGRQFPNYSSELNVNALELEDSALYLCASSLWAGENSYNEQFFGPGTRLTVL.

V and J are TRBV30 and TRBJ2-7; no firm D call. From germline, CDR1 is GTSNPN and CDR2 SVGIG (reference sequence). The CDR3 contains 16 residues. V lost 2 bases and J 7 bases, leaving 24 bases between the germline ends. The CDR3 DNA is TGTGCCTGGAGTCAAAGAAGGGCACCTTCCTCTTGGGAGCAGTACTTC. Translated, it gives CAWSQRRAPSSWEQYF.

V gene TRBV5-1 combines with J gene TRBJ1-1; D gene ambiguous. The V end lost 1 base, the J end lost 2 bases, and 12 bases lay between the germline ends. Germline V gene lookup returns CDR1 SGHRS and CDR2 YFSETQ. The CDR3 has 15 residues. The CDR3 spells CASSLSQLENTEAFF. In DNA form, the CDR3 reads TGCGCCAGCAGCTTGTCACAGCTGGAAAACACTGAAGCTTTCTTT.

The chain is built from TRBV7-9 and TRBJ1-2; a weak D match, TRBD1 (5 bases). The CDR3 covers 14 residues. Deletions cut 1 base from V and 4 bases from J, with 10 bases between. Germline assignment: CDR1 SEHNR and CDR2 FQNEAQ (reference sequence). CDR3 bases: TGTGCCAGCAGCTTAGGCGAGGGGTCCTATGGCTACACCTTC. The encoded protein is CASSLGEGSYGYTF.

The V gene is TRBV6-5, the J gene TRBJ2-2; 7 nucleotides match TRBD1. V was clipped by 5 bases and J by 1 base; unmatched bases: 1. This CDR3 contains 14 residues. Germline-derived CDR1 and CDR2 are MNHEY and SVGAGI. CDR3: CASSRTGNTGELFF. Here the CDR3 DNA reads TGTGCCAGCAGTCGGACAGGGAACACCGGGGAGCTGTTTTTT.

J is TRBJ2-7 and V is TRBV5-1; the match to TRBD1 covers 10 bases. CDR1 and CDR2 (germline): SGHRS, YFSETQ. Losses at the gene ends were 4 bases for V and 6 bases for J; bases not matched to a gene: 7. The CDR3 contains 14 residues. CDR3 in DNA: TGCGCCAGCAGCCCGGGGGACAGGGGTCCCGAGCAGTACTTC. This gives the protein CASSPGDRGPEQYF.

V is TRBV10-3 and J is TRBJ1-5, with 9 bases aligning to TRBD1. The CDR3 contains 15 residues. In germline, CDR1 is ENHRY, CDR2 SYGVKD. V was pared by 3 bases and J by 7 bases, with 7 bases of the junction left unmatched. The CDR3 protein is CAISDTDRGDQPQHF. The CDR3, as DNA: TGTGCCATCAGTGATACGGACAGGGGAGACCAGCCCCAGCATTTT.

This clone was observed a single time. V is TRBV19 and J is TRBJ2-7; D is undetermined. Germline loops: CDR1 LNHDA, CDR2 SQIVND (reference sequence). The CDR3 is 12 residues long. Trimming stripped 1 base from V and 4 bases from J, with 5 bases between. CDR3 residues: CASSIVGYEQYF. As DNA, the CDR3 is TGTGCCAGTAGTATAGTAGGTTACGAGCAGTACTTC.

The chain uses TRBV7-2 and TRBJ2-5; TRBD2 is a possible D gene (6 bases). Trimming took 2 bases from V and 11 from J, leaving 18 bases between them. Germline V gives CDR1 SGHTA, CDR2 FQGNSA. The CDR3 consists of 14 residues. CDR3 bases: TGTGCCAGCAGCTTAATGGGACCTTCTCGGGAGCAGTACTTC. Its protein is CASSLMGPSREQYF.

The chain employs TRBV7-9 and TRBJ2-3; 11 bases agree with TRBD2. Trimming took 2 bases from V and 7 from J; bases not matched to a gene: 14. The CDR3 length is 18 residues. Germline lookup yields CDR1 SEHNR and CDR2 FQNEAQ (reference sequence). The CDR3 reads CASSLTSIRLAGSYTQYF. DNA of the CDR3: TGTGCCAGCAGCTTAACCTCGATAAGACTAGCGGGATCATATACGCAGTATTTT. The entire variable domain, with the rest obtained from reference TRBV7-9 and TRBJ2-3, is as follows: DTGVSQNPRHKITKRGQNVTFRCDPISEHNRLYWYRQTLGQGPEFLTYFQNEAQLEKSRLLSDRFSAERPKGSFSTLEIQRTEQGDSAMYLCASSLTSIRLAGSYTQYFGPGTRLTVL.